These 21 T cell receptor beta chains share one sample of origin, sequenced in a study of blood T cell repertoires in COVID-19 (TCRdb year 2020). The library was generated by the immunoSEQ multiplex PCR assay. The table was pulled from immuneACCESS by TCRdb, which kept in-frame rearrangements only. Such tables lose some clones; where checked, under half of the loss comes from unresolved V genes, and the rest has no known cause. Within this sample are hundreds of thousands of clones, with roughly 89% of them counted one time only. The ten largest clonotypes hold under 1.1% of the sample. Sequencing used peripheral blood. The origin of the receptors is a woman aged 40 to 50 with COVID-19, enrolled during active disease.

This chain joins TRBV5-4 and TRBJ2-2; 9 bases match TRBD2. The CDR3 is made up of 16 amino acids. Trimming took 3 bases from V and 0 from J; bases not matched to a gene: 3. The germline V gene encodes CDR1 SGHNT and CDR2 YYREEE (reference sequence). CDR3 nucleotides: TGTGCCAGCAGCTCCCTAGCGGGGCCGAACACCGGGGAGCTGTTTTTT. Its protein is CASSSLAGPNTGELFF.

The chain joins TRBV27 to TRBJ1-2; TRBD1 aligns across 7 bases. J lost 7 bases, V lost 6 bases, and 8 bases had no gene match. The CDR3 is 13 amino acids. In germline, CDR1 is MNHEY, CDR2 SMNVEV (reference sequence). As DNA, the CDR3 is TGTGCCAGCAGCCCAGACAGGGTCCGTGGCTACACCTTC. This encodes CASSPDRVRGYTF.

The chain joins TRBV6-5 to TRBJ1-1, with no clear D. The length of the CDR3 is 12 residues. Trimming removed 7 bases at V and 7 bases at J, with 13 bases between. Germline CDR1 reads MNHEY; CDR2 reads SVGAGI. In DNA form, the CDR3 reads TGTGCCAGCACCCCCCCGGCGGGTGAAGCTTTCTTT. It yields the protein CASTPPAGEAFF.

The chain has TRBV18 and TRBJ1-1; TRBD1 is a possible D gene (5 bases). CDR1 KGHSH and CDR2 LQKENI come from the germline V gene. The V and J ends lost 2 bases and 5 bases respectively, with 9 bases between them. The CDR3 length is 13 residues. CDR3: CASSPGRGTEAFF. In DNA form, the CDR3 reads TGTGCCAGCTCACCAGGTCGGGGGACTGAAGCTTTCTTT.

J is TRBJ2-2 and V is TRBV27, with TRBD1 matching 9 bases. Germline CDR1 and CDR2: MNHEY and SMNVEV (reference sequence). This CDR3 spans 18 amino acids. V gave up 4 bases and J gave up 4 bases; unmatched junction bases: 13. The CDR3: CASSSRTSGTGSTGELFF. In DNA, the CDR3 is TGTGCCAGCAGTTCTCGAACTTCCGGGACAGGGAGCACCGGGGAGCTGTTTTTT.

J is TRBJ1-1 and V is TRBV28; the D gene is possibly TRBD1 (5 bases). Trimming left V 0 bases short and J 9 bases short, with 17 bases between. From germline, CDR1 is MDHEN and CDR2 SYDVKM. The CDR3 runs to 15 residues. The CDR3 loop is CASSLWVTGAWKAFF. The CDR3 DNA reads as TGTGCCAGCAGTTTATGGGTAACAGGCGCTTGGAAAGCTTTCTTT.

The rearrangement links TRBV28 to TRBJ2-7; 8 bases fit TRBD2. Losses at the gene ends were 4 bases for V and 7 bases for J; bases not matched to a gene: 9. This CDR3 has 14 residues. CDR1 and CDR2 (germline): MDHEN, SYDVKM. As DNA, the CDR3 is TGTGCCAGCAGTTATGGTAGCGGGGCAGGGGAGCAGTACTTC. This encodes CASSYGSGAGEQYF.

The CDR3 DNA is TGTGCCAGTAATGTAGGGGAATACACCGGGGAGCTGTTTTTT. Its translation is CASNVGEYTGELFF. This rearrangement joins TRBV19 to TRBJ2-2; perhaps TRBD1 as D (5 bases). The V gene's germline CDR1 is LNHDA and CDR2 SQIVND (reference sequence). The length of the CDR3 is 14 residues. Trimming took 7 bases from V and 3 from J, leaving 12 bases between them.

J is TRBJ2-3 and V is TRBV9; 7 nucleotides line up with TRBD2. CDR3 length: 15 amino acids. J was trimmed by 5 bases and V by 5 bases; bases with no gene match: 11. CDR1 SGDLS and CDR2 YYNGEE come from the germline V gene. The CDR3 is CASRPRSGTGDTQYF. The CDR3 DNA follows: TGTGCCAGCAGGCCCCGAAGCGGGACCGGAGATACGCAGTATTTT.

This sequence joins TRBV5-1 and TRBJ2-5; TRBD1 matches at 10 bases. V shed 7 bases, J shed 5 bases, and the junction held 11 bases outside the gene matches. From germline, CDR1 is SGHRS and CDR2 YFSETQ. CDR3 length: 15 residues. The CDR3 DNA follows: TGCGCCAGCTCACCGACAGGGGGCTTCGGGGAGACCCAGTACTTC. It codes for CASSPTGGFGETQYF.

V usage is TRBV9 and J usage is TRBJ2-1; 8 bases match TRBD2. Germline loops: CDR1 SGDLS, CDR2 YYNGEE. V shed 5 bases, J shed 4 bases, and the junction held 14 bases outside the gene matches. This CDR3 has 17 amino acids. The CDR3 is CASRAGEERESYNEQFF. The CDR3 nucleotides read TGTGCCAGCAGGGCGGGGGAGGAGCGGGAGAGTTACAATGAGCAGTTCTTC.

The chain has TRBV5-4 and TRBJ2-3; 9 nucleotides line up with TRBD2. Germline V gives CDR1 SGHNT, CDR2 YYREEE (reference sequence). The CDR3 length is 15 residues. The ends lost 2 bases at V and 2 bases at J; junction bases unmatched: 3. CDR3: CASSLAGGYTDTQYF. The DNA for the CDR3 is TGTGCCAGCAGCTTAGCGGGAGGATACACAGATACGCAGTATTTT.

This clone has only a few counts. The chain employs TRBV9 and TRBJ2-1; 12 bases agree with TRBD1. Trimming cost V 4 bases and J 9 bases; bases outside gene matches: 11. Germline CDR1 SGDLS, CDR2 YYNGEE. CDR3 length: 16 residues. DNA of the CDR3: TGTGCCAGCAGCTCCCAGGGGGACAGGGGGCTTGGTGAGCAGTTCTTC. Amino acid sequence: CASSSQGDRGLGEQFF.

The count of this clone is one. V usage is TRBV27 and J usage is TRBJ2-1; 13 bases agree with TRBD2. Germline assignment: CDR1 MNHEY and CDR2 SMNVEV (reference sequence). Losses at the gene ends were 5 bases for V and 7 bases for J; bases not matched to a gene: 8. The CDR3 spans 16 residues. The CDR3, as DNA: TGTGCCAGCAGTATTCGACTAGCGGGAGGTGGTAATGAGCAGTTCTTC. Residues: CASSIRLAGGGNEQFF.

The genes are TRBV11-2 and TRBJ2-3; 7 nucleotides line up with TRBD1. V lost 5 bases to trimming and J lost 3 bases; unmatched junction nucleotides: 5. There are 14 residues in the CDR3. CDR1 and CDR2 (germline): SGHAT, FQNNGV. The CDR3 sequence: CASSIAGGTDTQYF. The CDR3 DNA follows: TGTGCCAGCAGCATTGCAGGGGGAACAGATACGCAGTATTTT.

The chain has TRBV7-2 and TRBJ1-4, with D maybe TRBD1 (6 bases). V lost 5 bases, J lost 5 bases, and 12 bases lay in between. Germline V gene sequence: CDR1 SGHTA, CDR2 FQGNSA. The CDR3 totals 14 residues. The DNA for the CDR3 is TGTGCCAGCAGCCTGGACAGCAGGAATGAAAAACTGTTTTTT. Translation gives CASSLDSRNEKLFF. Looking up the rest from reference TRBV7-2 and TRBJ1-4 gives the full variable domain: GAGVSQSPSNKVTEKGKDVELRCDPISGHTALYWYRQSLGQGLEFLIYFQGNSAPDKSGLPSDRFSAERTGGSVSTLTIQRTQQEDSAVYLCASSLDSRNEKLFFGSGTQLSVL.

V and J are TRBV19 and TRBJ1-5, with D perhaps TRBD1 (6 bases). The CDR3 runs 15 residues. Trimming shortened V by 7 bases and J by 1 base, and 14 bases separated the two germline ends. Germline CDR1 reads LNHDA; CDR2 reads SQIVND (reference sequence). Written as DNA, the CDR3 is TGTGCCAGTATGGGACATGGTAGAAGCAATCAGCCCCAGCATTTT. Encoded protein: CASMGHGRSNQPQHF. Complete variable domain (other parts from reference TRBV19 and TRBJ1-5): DGGITQSPKYLFRKEGQNVTLSCEQNLNHDAMYWYRQDPGQGLRLIYYSQIVNDFQKGDIAEGYSVSREKKESFPLTVTSAQKNPTAFYLCASMGHGRSNQPQHFGDGTRLSIL.

The rearrangement uses TRBV27 and TRBJ2-2; 9 positions agree with TRBD1. J lost 1 base, V lost 6 bases, and 3 bases had no gene match. The CDR3 runs 15 residues. In germline, CDR1 is MNHEY, CDR2 SMNVEV (reference sequence). The CDR3 protein is CASSRQGVNTGELFF. Here the CDR3 DNA reads TGTGCCAGCAGCCGACAGGGGGTGAACACCGGGGAGCTGTTTTTT.

The chain uses TRBV7-3 and TRBJ2-3; 8 nucleotides agree with TRBD1. J gave up 3 bases and V 0 bases, and 5 bases lay outside the gene matches. CDR1 and CDR2 from the germline V gene are SGHTA and FQGTGA. The CDR3 has 16 residues. CDR3 residues: CASSLTAGGRTDTQYF. The CDR3, as DNA: TGTGCCAGCAGCTTAACGGCAGGGGGCCGAACAGATACGCAGTATTTT.

V and J are TRBV2 and TRBJ2-7; unclear D gene. This CDR3 is 11 amino acids long. Trimming stripped 6 bases from V and 5 bases from J, with 8 bases between. Germline loops: CDR1 SNHLY, CDR2 FYNNEI. Here the CDR3 reads CASSTPDEQYF. The CDR3 coding sequence is TGTGCCAGCAGCACCCCAGACGAGCAGTACTTC.

On this clone: Its ends do not fully match the called genes, so a read error is possible. The chain recombines TRBV4-3 with TRBJ1-1; D is perhaps TRBD1 (6 bases). Germline V gene data show CDR1 as LGHNA and CDR2 as YSLEER. The CDR3 consists of 15 residues. CDR3 coding DNA: TGCGCCAGCAGCCAAGGATGGAACCGGGACACGGAAGCTTTCTTT. Translation gives CASSQGWNRDTEAFF.